This TCR beta chain is from a study of T cells expressing NK-cell markers. The CDR3 loop spans 13 amino acids. The germline CDR1 and CDR2 sequences are SNHLY and FYNNEI. In generating TCR beta cDNA, 5'RACE template switching with UMIs was used. TCRdb reprocessed the 5' RACE reads, keeping one entry per CDR3 protein, no DNA. The table for this sample gives roughly 380,000 distinct CDR3 sequences. The chain is built from TRBV2 and TRBJ2-1; lacking DNA, the TRBD2 call made by TCRdb goes unchecked. The receptor was derived from a man aged 18-69 years in good health. Sequencing was carried out using blood T cells: a sorted CD56 or NKG2C T cell subset, CD4+ or CD8+ T cells, or bulk PBMC T cells (not recorded which). This chain's CDR3 is CASKGLAVDEQFF.